This record covers a single TCR beta chain. Its matching antigen is unknown. TCRdb processed the 5' RACE reads again and assigns one entry to each CDR3 protein, with no DNA. The sample's table shows tens of thousands of distinct CDR3 sequences. This specimen comes from a study of T cells expressing NK-cell markers. Study observations and caveats: These clonotypes, the leaders elsewhere, also led the CD3+CD56-NKG2C+ fraction in a handful of donors.

Germline CDR1 and CDR2: SGHDT and YYEEEE. The CDR3 runs 15 residues. Material for sequencing was blood T cells: a sorted CD56 or NKG2C T cell subset, CD4+ or CD8+ T cells, or bulk PBMC T cells (not recorded which). This TCR was sampled from a woman between 18 and 70 years old in good health. The chain employs TRBV5-6 and TRBJ2-7. The CDR3 here is CASSQNWGFSYEQYF.